This T cell receptor (beta chain) was sequenced during a study of shared clonotypes between healthy human individuals. Background on the study: Those who served as donors were a couple of women and a few men between the ages of 18 and 49.

Looked up from germline, CDR1 is SGHVS and CDR2 is FNYEAQ. The CDR3 spans 15 residues. Trimming cost V 3 bases and J 5 bases; bases outside gene matches: 3. Positively selected for CCR7, the CD45RO-negative cells used as naive CD8 cells excluded terminally differentiated effector memory CD45RA+ cells. Generated by immunoSEQ multiplex PCR, the TCRdb table keeps only in-frame clones and is missing some. The sample lists about 580,000 clones; roughly 98% were seen once. The sample comprised naive CD8+ T cells sorted from blood. This clonotype was sampled from a man aged 25-45 years in good health. V usage is TRBV7-6 and J usage is TRBJ2-2; 10 nucleotides match TRBD2. In DNA, the CDR3 is TGTGCCAGCAGCTTCGAGCGGGAGGGAACCGGGGAGCTGTTTTTT. This gives the protein CASSFEREGTGELFF.